These T cell receptor beta chains were read from a single sample in a study of blood T cell repertoires in COVID-19. Sequencing was performed with immunoSEQ multiplex PCR; in TCRdb, only in-frame clones are kept and a portion is missing. Altogether 150,000 to 200,000 clones are present, just over 85% being singletons, with the ten largest covering around 8.2%. The sample consisted of peripheral blood. These receptors came from a man in his sixties with acute or convalescent COVID-19. CDR3s include the opening cysteine and the closing phenylalanine or tryptophan. A D gene is named only where the DNA matches it firmly. Not all rows give a size; the values are once, few, many and, for expanded clones, a class.

J,V,D,size,CDR3,DNA
TRBJ2-2,TRBV13,TRBD1,NA,CASSSDRGRFSGELFF,TGTGCCAGCAGCTCGGACAGGGGGCGCTTCTCCGGGGAGCTGTTTTTT
TRBJ1-2,TRBV18,NA,NA,CASSPAGRAGYTF,TGTGCCAGCTCACCTGCGGGCCGAGCGGGCTACACCTTC
TRBJ2-3,TRBV7-3,NA,NA,CASSPRLLGPQYF,TGTGCCAGCAGCCCCAGACTCCTAGGTCCGCAGTATTTT
TRBJ2-3,TRBV5-4,NA,NA,CASSSRRGTDTQYF,TGTGCCAGCAGCTCCCGACGGGGCACAGATACGCAGTATTTT
TRBJ2-1,TRBV19,TRBD2,NA,CASSISSGRYNEQFF,TGTGCCAGTAGTATCTCTAGCGGGAGGTACAATGAGCAGTTCTTC
TRBJ1-2,TRBV2,NA,once,CASSPPSAGFYGYTF,TGTGCCAGCAGCCCACCTTCAGCAGGCTTCTATGGCTACACCTTC
TRBJ1-5,TRBV6-5,NA,NA,CATRSRGGQPQHF,TGTGCCACCCGCTCGAGGGGGGGTCAGCCCCAGCATTTT
TRBJ2-7,TRBV11-2,NA,few,CASSLDGGRRNEQYF,TGTGCCAGCAGCTTAGACGGGGGGCGCAGGAACGAGCAGTACTTC
TRBJ1-3,TRBV28,NA,NA,CASSFSAAGGSGNTIYF,TGTGCCAGCAGTTTTTCAGCAGCAGGAGGCTCTGGAAACACCATATATTTT
TRBJ2-7,TRBV7-9,NA,NA,CASSPNIGKGGSYEQYF,TGTGCCAGCAGCCCTAACATCGGGAAAGGGGGCTCCTACGAGCAGTACTTC
TRBJ2-2,TRBV7-2,TRBD1,NA,CASSGGGTGAPGELFF,TGTGCCAGCAGCGGAGGCGGGACAGGGGCCCCCGGGGAGCTGTTTTTT
TRBJ1-1,TRBV18,NA,NA,CASSPSRHTEAFF,TGTGCCAGCTCACCATCGCGGCACACTGAAGCTTTCTTT
TRBJ2-1,TRBV6-5,NA,few,CASQRVGGGNEQFF,TGTGCCAGCCAGAGGGTGGGAGGTGGAAATGAGCAGTTCTTC
TRBJ1-2,TRBV28,TRBD1,NA,CAIQGAYGYTF,TGTGCCATACAGGGGGCGTATGGCTACACCTTC
TRBJ2-5,TRBV7-2,TRBD1,NA,CASSPAFDRVKTQYF,TGTGCCAGCAGTCCGGCTTTCGACAGGGTCAAGACCCAGTACTTC
TRBJ2-5,TRBV5-1,TRBD1,NA,CASSFDGQGLQETQYF,TGCGCCAGCAGCTTCGACGGACAGGGGCTACAAGAGACCCAGTACTTC
TRBJ2-5,TRBV11-2,TRBD1,NA,CASGPGTEGTQYF,TGTGCCAGCGGTCCTGGGACAGAGGGGACCCAGTACTTC
TRBJ1-2,TRBV5-8,TRBD1,NA,CASSAYRGNNYGYTF,TGTGCCAGCAGCGCCTACAGGGGTAACAACTATGGCTACACCTTC
TRBJ2-5,TRBV6-5,TRBD2,NA,CASSMLAGVETQYF,TGTGCCAGCAGCATGCTAGCGGGAGTAGAGACCCAGTACTTC
TRBJ2-2,TRBV9,NA,NA,CASGSGVNTGELFF,TGTGCCAGCGGGTCGGGAGTGAACACCGGGGAGCTGTTTTTT
TRBJ1-4,TRBV5-1,NA,NA,CASSSTGLEEKLFF,TGCGCCAGCAGCTCGACAGGTTTGGAGGAAAAACTGTTTTTT
TRBJ1-4,TRBV28,NA,NA,CASSVPHEKLFF,TGTGCCAGCAGTGTCCCTCATGAAAAACTGTTTTTT
TRBJ2-5,TRBV3-1/TRBV3-2,NA,NA,CASSQGPGSGETQYF,TGTGCCAGCAGCCAAGGGCCGGGAAGCGGGGAGACCCAGTACTTC
TRBJ2-1,TRBV7-3,TRBD2,once,CASSLASGYNEQFF,TGTGCCAGCAGCTTAGCTAGCGGTTACAATGAGCAGTTCTTC
TRBJ2-1,TRBV19,TRBD2,NA,CASSSPGTSVKYEQFF,TGTGCCAGTAGTAGTCCCGGGACTAGTGTTAAGTATGAGCAGTTCTTC
TRBJ2-7,TRBV11-2,NA,NA,CASRPITGPYEQYF,TGTGCCAGCAGACCAATTACAGGGCCCTACGAGCAGTACTTC
TRBJ1-5,TRBV6-1,TRBD1,NA,CASSEYGAGGNQPQHF,TGTGCCAGCAGTGAATATGGGGCAGGGGGGAATCAGCCCCAGCATTTT
TRBJ1-1,TRBV5-1,TRBD1,once,CASSLDRVTEAFF,TGCGCCAGCAGCCTGGACAGGGTGACTGAAGCTTTCTTT
TRBJ2-2,TRBV30,NA,NA,CAWSVGGAAGELFF,TGTGCCTGGAGTGTAGGAGGGGCCGCCGGGGAGCTGTTTTTT
TRBJ1-6,TRBV6-1,NA,NA,CASSGWTVGISSYNSPLHF,TGTGCCAGCAGTGGTTGGACAGTCGGTATTAGCTCCTATAATTCACCCCTCCACTTT
TRBJ1-1,TRBV7-9,NA,NA,CASSPRAQGHTEAFF,TGTGCCAGCAGCCCAAGAGCCCAGGGGCACACTGAAGCTTTCTTT
TRBJ1-1,TRBV14,TRBD1,NA,CASSSRTGVENTEAFF,TGTGCCAGCAGTTCCCGGACAGGGGTTGAGAACACTGAAGCTTTCTTT
TRBJ1-4,TRBV28,NA,NA,CASSGGSGREKLFF,TGTGCCAGCAGTGGGGGGAGCGGTCGCGAAAAACTGTTTTTT
TRBJ2-1,TRBV11-2,NA,NA,CASSTLRWRSYNEQFF,TGTGCCAGCAGCACCCTCAGATGGCGGTCCTACAATGAGCAGTTCTTC
TRBJ2-1,TRBV19,TRBD2,NA,CASSIDYWRGRYEQFF,TGTGCCAGTAGTATAGACTATTGGCGCGGGAGGTATGAGCAGTTCTTC
TRBJ2-7,TRBV27,TRBD2,NA,CASSLLAGGRYEQYF,TGTGCCAGCAGTCTCTTAGCGGGAGGGAGATACGAGCAGTACTTC
TRBJ2-3,TRBV7-8,TRBD2,NA,CASSRAGVTDTQYF,TGTGCCAGCAGCCGAGCGGGAGTAACAGATACGCAGTATTTT
TRBJ1-2,TRBV18,NA,NA,CASSPSREDMDTF,TGTGCCAGCTCACCAAGCCGGGAGGATATGGACACCTTC
TRBJ2-3,TRBV28,TRBD2,NA,CASSSRASGRDTQYF,TGTGCCAGCAGTTCCCGCGCTAGCGGTAGGGATACGCAGTATTTT
TRBJ1-5,TRBV24-1,TRBD1,once,CATSDSLTGVRPQHF,TGTGCCACCAGTGATTCCCTGACAGGGGTGCGGCCCCAGCATTTT
TRBJ1-6,TRBV6-1,TRBD1,NA,CASSGPGQGLRYYNSPLHF,TGTGCCAGCAGTGGACCGGGACAGGGGCTGAGGTACTATAATTCACCCCTCCACTTT
TRBJ2-3,TRBV6-5,TRBD2,NA,CASSYIGGSGTDTQYF,TGTGCCAGCAGTTACATCGGCGGGAGTGGCACAGATACGCAGTATTTT
TRBJ2-1,TRBV27,TRBD1,NA,CASTQITGTGLRNEQFF,TGTGCCAGCACCCAAATAACCGGGACAGGGTTGAGGAATGAGCAGTTCTTC
TRBJ2-2,TRBV29-1,TRBD1,NA,CSGGQLNTGELFF,TGCAGCGGGGGACAGCTGAACACCGGGGAGCTGTTTTTT
TRBJ2-5,TRBV12-5,NA,NA,CASGLVYSQRGYQETQYF,TGTGCTAGTGGTTTGGTATATTCCCAGAGGGGGTACCAAGAGACCCAGTACTTC
TRBJ2-7,TRBV5-1,TRBD1,NA,CASSSTDRVEQYF,TGCGCCAGCAGCTCTACCGACAGGGTCGAGCAGTACTTC
TRBJ2-4,TRBV18,NA,NA,CASSPEGEGDIQYF,TGTGCCAGCTCACCCGAGGGAGAGGGAGACATTCAGTACTTC
TRBJ2-3,TRBV20-1,NA,NA,CSASRGMRTDTQYF,TGCAGTGCTAGTCGAGGGATGCGAACAGATACGCAGTATTTT
TRBJ1-1,TRBV4-2,NA,few,CASSSGGGLEAFF,TGTGCCAGCAGCTCCGGGGGAGGGCTTGAAGCTTTCTTT
TRBJ1-1,TRBV2,TRBD1,NA,CASTSTGGTEAFF,TGTGCCAGCACCTCGACAGGGGGCACTGAAGCTTTCTTT
TRBJ2-3,TRBV5-6,TRBD2,few,CASSSGLVADTQYF,TGTGCCAGCAGCTCGGGACTAGTGGCAGATACGCAGTATTTT
TRBJ2-2,TRBV3-1/TRBV3-2,NA,few,CASSLQGRGELFF,TGTGCCAGCAGCCTGCAGGGGCGCGGGGAGCTGTTTTTT